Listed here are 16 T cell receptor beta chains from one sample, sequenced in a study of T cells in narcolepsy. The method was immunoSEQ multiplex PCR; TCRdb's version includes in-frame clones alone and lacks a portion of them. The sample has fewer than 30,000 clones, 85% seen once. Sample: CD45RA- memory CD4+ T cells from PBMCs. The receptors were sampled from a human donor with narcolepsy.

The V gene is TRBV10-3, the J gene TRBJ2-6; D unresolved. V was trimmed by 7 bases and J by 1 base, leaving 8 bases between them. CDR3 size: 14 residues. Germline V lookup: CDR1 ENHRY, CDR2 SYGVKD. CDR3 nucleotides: TGTGCCATCAACGCGGAATCTGGGGCCAACGTCCTGACTTTC. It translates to CAINAESGANVLTF.

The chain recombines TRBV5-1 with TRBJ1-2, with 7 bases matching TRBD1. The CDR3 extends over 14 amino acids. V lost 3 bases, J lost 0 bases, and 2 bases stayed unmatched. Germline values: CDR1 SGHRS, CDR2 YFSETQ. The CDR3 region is CASSWGQTNYGYTF. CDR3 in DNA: TGCGCCAGCAGCTGGGGACAGACTAACTATGGCTACACCTTC.

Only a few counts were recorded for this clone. The DNA for the CDR3 is TGTGCCAGCAGTGATGTAAGGGGGCGGCTGGAGACCCAGTACTTC. Its protein product is CASSDVRGRLETQYF. This sequence joins TRBV2 and TRBJ2-5; TRBD1 matches at 7 bases. Germline V gene sequence: CDR1 SNHLY, CDR2 FYNNEI. This CDR3 is 15 amino acids long. V was pared by 3 bases and J by 5 bases, with 9 bases of the junction left unmatched.

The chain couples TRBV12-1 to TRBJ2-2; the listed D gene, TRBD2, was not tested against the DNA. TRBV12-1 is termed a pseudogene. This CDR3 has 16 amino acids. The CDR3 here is CASSDRLAPNTGELFF. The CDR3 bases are TGTGCCAGCAGCGACCGACTAGCGCCGAACACCGGGGAGCTGTTTTTT.

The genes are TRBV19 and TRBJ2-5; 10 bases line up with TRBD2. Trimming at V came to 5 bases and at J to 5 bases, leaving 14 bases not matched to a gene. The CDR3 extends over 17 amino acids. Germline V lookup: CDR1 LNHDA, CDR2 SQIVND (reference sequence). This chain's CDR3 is CASSPVVVAGGGETQYF. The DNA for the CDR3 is TGTGCCAGTAGTCCGGTCGTGGTAGCGGGAGGAGGGGAGACCCAGTACTTC. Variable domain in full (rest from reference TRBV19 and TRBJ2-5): DGGITQSPKYLFRKEGQNVTLSCEQNLNHDAMYWYRQDPGQGLRLIYYSQIVNDFQKGDIAEGYSVSREKKESFPLTVTSAQKNPTAFYLCASSPVVVAGGGETQYFGPGTRLLVL.

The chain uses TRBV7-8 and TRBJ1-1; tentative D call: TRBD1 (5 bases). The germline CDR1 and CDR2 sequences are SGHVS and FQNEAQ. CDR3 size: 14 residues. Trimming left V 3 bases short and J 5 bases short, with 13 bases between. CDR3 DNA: TGTGCCAGCAGCTTGTCGGGGGGAATAACTGAAGCTTTCTTT. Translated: CASSLSGGITEAFF.

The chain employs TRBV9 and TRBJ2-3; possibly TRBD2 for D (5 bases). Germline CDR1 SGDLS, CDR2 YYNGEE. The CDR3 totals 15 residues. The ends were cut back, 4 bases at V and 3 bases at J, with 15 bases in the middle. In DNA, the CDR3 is TGTGCCAGCAGCCTACGGGATTTAGAAACAGATACGCAGTATTTT. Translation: CASSLRDLETDTQYF. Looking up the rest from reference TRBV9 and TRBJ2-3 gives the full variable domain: DSGVTQTPKHLITATGQRVTLRCSPRSGDLSVYWYQQSLDQGLQFLIQYYNGEERAKGNILERFSAQQFPDLHSELNLSSLELGDSALYFCASSLRDLETDTQYFGPGTRLTVL.

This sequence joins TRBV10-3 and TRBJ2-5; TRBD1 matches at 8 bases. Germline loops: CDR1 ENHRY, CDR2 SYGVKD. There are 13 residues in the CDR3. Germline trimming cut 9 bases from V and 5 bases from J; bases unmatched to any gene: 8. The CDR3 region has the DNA TGTGCCATAGGACAGGGCCCCCAGGAGACCCAGTACTTC. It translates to CAIGQGPQETQYF.

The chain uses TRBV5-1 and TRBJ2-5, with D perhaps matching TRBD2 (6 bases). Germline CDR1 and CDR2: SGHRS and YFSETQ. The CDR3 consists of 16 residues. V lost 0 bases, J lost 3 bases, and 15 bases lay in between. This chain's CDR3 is CASSLGPAGREETQYF. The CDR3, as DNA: TGCGCCAGCAGCTTGGGGCCAGCGGGCCGAGAAGAGACCCAGTACTTC.

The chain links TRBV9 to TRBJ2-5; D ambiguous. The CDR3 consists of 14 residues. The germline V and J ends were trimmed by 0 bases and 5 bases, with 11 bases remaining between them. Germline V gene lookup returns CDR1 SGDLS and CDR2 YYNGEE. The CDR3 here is CASSVGFGWETQYF. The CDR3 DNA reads TGTGCCAGCAGCGTAGGCTTCGGGTGGGAGACCCAGTACTTC.

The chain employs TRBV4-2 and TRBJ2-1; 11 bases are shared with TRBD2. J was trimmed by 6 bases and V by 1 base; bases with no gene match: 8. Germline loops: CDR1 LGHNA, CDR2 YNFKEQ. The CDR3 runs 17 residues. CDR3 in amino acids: CASSQGTLAGVPNEQFF. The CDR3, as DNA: TGTGCCAGCAGCCAAGGGACACTAGCGGGGGTCCCCAATGAGCAGTTCTTC.

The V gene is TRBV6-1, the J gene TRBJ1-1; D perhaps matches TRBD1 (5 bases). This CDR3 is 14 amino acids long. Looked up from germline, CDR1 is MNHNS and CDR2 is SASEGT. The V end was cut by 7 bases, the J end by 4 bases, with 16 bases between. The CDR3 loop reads CASTSGFRSTEAFF. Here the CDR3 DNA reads TGTGCCAGCACCTCAGGGTTTAGGAGCACTGAAGCTTTCTTT.

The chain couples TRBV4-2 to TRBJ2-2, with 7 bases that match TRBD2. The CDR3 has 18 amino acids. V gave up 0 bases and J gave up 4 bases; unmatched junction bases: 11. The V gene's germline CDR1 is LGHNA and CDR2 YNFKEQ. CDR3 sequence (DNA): TGTGCCAGCAGCCAAGAACGGGGCGGGAGAGGAAGCACCGGGGAGCTGTTTTTT. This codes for CASSQERGGRGSTGELFF.

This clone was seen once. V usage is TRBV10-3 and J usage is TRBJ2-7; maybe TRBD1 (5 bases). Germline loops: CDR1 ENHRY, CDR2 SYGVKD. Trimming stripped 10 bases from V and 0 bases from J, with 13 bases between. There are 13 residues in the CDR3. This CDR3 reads CATTPDSSYEQYF. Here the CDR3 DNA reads TGTGCCACCACTCCCGACAGCTCCTACGAGCAGTACTTC.

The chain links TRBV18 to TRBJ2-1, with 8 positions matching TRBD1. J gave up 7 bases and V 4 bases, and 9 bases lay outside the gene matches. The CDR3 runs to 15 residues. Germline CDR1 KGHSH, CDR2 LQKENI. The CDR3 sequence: CASSLRTGNLNEQFF. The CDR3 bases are TGTGCCAGCTCACTTAGGACAGGGAATTTGAATGAGCAGTTCTTC.

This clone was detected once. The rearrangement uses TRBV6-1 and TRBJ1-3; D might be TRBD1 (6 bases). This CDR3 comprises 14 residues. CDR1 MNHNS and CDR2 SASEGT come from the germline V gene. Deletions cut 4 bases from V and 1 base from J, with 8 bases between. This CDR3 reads CASSVGGSGNTIYF. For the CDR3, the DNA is TGTGCCAGCAGTGTAGGGGGTTCTGGAAACACCATATATTTT.